These 13 T cell receptor beta chains share one sample of origin, sequenced in a study of CD8 T cells in Susac syndrome. RNA totalling about 0.5 to 1 ug underwent reverse transcription with random hexamers. Using its own MiXCR run on the immunoSEQ multiplex PCR reads, TCRdb lists one record per CDR3 protein. The profile shows some 200,000 distinct CDR3 sequences, nearly 97% of them singletons. Sequencing input: CD4+ T cells from PBMCs. The receptor set was obtained from a human donor with multiple sclerosis.

As DNA, the CDR3 is TGCGCCAGCAGCTTCCAGGGCCAGTGGGATGAAAAACTGTTTTTT. Protein product: CASSFQGQWDEKLFF. The chain carries TRBV5-1 and TRBJ1-4; D may be TRBD1 (5 bases). CDR1 is SGHRS, CDR2 YFSETQ, per germline. Trimming pared 2 bases from V and 6 bases from J, leaving 14 bases between. This CDR3 region has 15 residues.

V gene TRBV9 combines with J gene TRBJ2-5; 11 nucleotides line up with TRBD2. CDR1 and CDR2 from the germline V gene are SGDLS and YYNGEE. CDR3 length: 17 residues. V lost 3 bases and J lost 2; bases outside the gene matches: 9. The CDR3 DNA follows: TGTGCCAGCAGCGCCCCCGCGGGACTAGCGGAACAAGAGACCCAGTACTTC. It encodes CASSAPAGLAEQETQYF.

As DNA, the CDR3 is TGTGCCTCTCGAACAGGGACCACCGGGGAGCTGTTTTTT. Its protein is CASRTGTTGELFF. The V call is TRBV30, the J call TRBJ2-2, with D perhaps matching TRBD1 (6 bases). This CDR3 is built from 13 residues. V was trimmed by 7 bases and J by 4 bases, leaving 13 bases between them. Germline loops: CDR1 GTSNPN, CDR2 SVGIG (reference sequence).

V is TRBV29-1 and J is TRBJ1-2; TRBD1 aligns across 7 bases. This CDR3 contains 14 residues. The germline CDR1 and CDR2 sequences are SQVTM and ANQGSEA. V trimming: 2 bases; J trimming: 7 bases; junction bases outside the gene matches: 10. In nucleotides, the CDR3 is TGCAGCGTTGAATGGCCTACAGGGGCGGGTGGCTACACCTTC. Translation: CSVEWPTGAGGYTF. The whole variable domain, remainder taken from reference TRBV29-1 and TRBJ1-2, is SAVISQKPSRDICQRGTSLTIQCQVDSQVTMMFWYRQQPGQSLTLIATANQGSEATYESGFVIDKFPISRPNLTFSTLTVSNMSPEDSSIYLCSVEWPTGAGGYTFGSGTRLTVV.

This chain joins TRBV29-1 and TRBJ2-2; D uncertain. Trimming took off 6 bases at V and 1 base at J, with 12 bases between the two ends. Germline lookup yields CDR1 SQVTM and CDR2 ANQGSEA. The CDR3 is made up of 14 amino acids. CDR3 nucleotide sequence: TGCAGCGTCCAAAATCCCGGGAACACCGGGGAGCTGTTTTTT. It specifies CSVQNPGNTGELFF.

This clonotype showed up just once. This chain uses TRBV2 with TRBJ2-1, with D possibly TRBD2 on 5 matching bases. The CDR3 covers 12 residues. With 6 bases removed from V and 9 bases from J, the gap between germline ends came to 12 bases. CDR1 and CDR2 from the germline V gene are SNHLY and FYNNEI. This CDR3 reads CASSSGGGEQFF. As DNA, the CDR3 is TGTGCCAGCAGCAGCGGAGGAGGTGAGCAGTTCTTC. The variable domain in full, completed from reference TRBV2 and TRBJ2-1, reads EPEVTQTPSHQVTQMGQEVILRCVPISNHLYFYWYRQILGQKVEFLVSFYNNEISEKSEIFDDQFSVERPDGSNFTLKIRSTKLEDSAMYFCASSSGGGEQFFGPGTRLTVL.

The chain is built from TRBV13 and TRBJ2-1; TRBD2 aligns across 13 bases. The J segment lost 7 bases and the V segment lost 5 bases, leaving 14 bases of the junction unmatched. The CDR3 has 18 residues. CDR1 is PRHDT and CDR2 is FYEKMQ in the germline V gene (reference sequence). The CDR3: CASSPKPSGTSGKNEQFF. The CDR3 DNA reads as TGTGCCAGCAGCCCCAAGCCTTCCGGGACTAGCGGGAAGAATGAGCAGTTCTTC. The whole variable domain, filled in from reference TRBV13 and TRBJ2-1, reads AAGVIQSPRHLIKEKRETATLKCYPIPRHDTVYWYQQGPGQDPQFLISFYEKMQSDKGSIPDRFSAQQFSDYHSELNMSSLELGDSALYFCASSPKPSGTSGKNEQFFGPGTRLTVL.

The chain is built from TRBV9 and TRBJ2-2; D uncertain. CDR3 length: 15 residues. The V end was cut by 0 bases, the J end by 4 bases, with 10 bases between. Germline V gene data show CDR1 as SGDLS and CDR2 as YYNGEE. The CDR3 sequence: CASSVGAPGTGELFF. As DNA, the CDR3 is TGTGCCAGCAGCGTAGGGGCACCGGGCACCGGGGAGCTGTTTTTT.

The rearrangement joins TRBV2 to TRBJ2-5, with D hard to call. V was pared by 5 bases and J by 4 bases, with 14 bases between. Germline CDR1 SNHLY, CDR2 FYNNEI. CDR3 length: 14 amino acids. Here the CDR3 reads CASSPRSRVETQYF. The CDR3 DNA reads as TGTGCCAGCAGTCCAAGGTCGCGAGTAGAGACCCAGTACTTC.

In this sample, this clonotype turned up a few times. This chain links TRBV15 with TRBJ2-5; 7 nucleotides line up with TRBD2. The germline V gene has CDR1 LNHNV and CDR2 YYDKDF (reference sequence). There are 12 residues in the CDR3. Trimming removed 3 bases from V and 5 bases from J; junction bases left unmatched: 0. The DNA for the CDR3 is TGTGCCACCAGCAGGCGGGGGGAGACCCAGTACTTC. Translated, it gives CATSRRGETQYF.

This clonotype appeared once. The chain has TRBV28 and TRBJ2-4, with D unresolved. V lost 4 bases and J 7 bases, leaving 5 bases between the germline ends. Germline V gene lookup returns CDR1 MDHEN and CDR2 SYDVKM. This CDR3 spans 11 amino acids. CDR3 sequence reads: CASSSPNIQYF. CDR3 bases: TGTGCCAGCAGTTCCCCGAACATTCAGTACTTC.

This clonotype was detected only once. The chain recombines TRBV7-2 with TRBJ1-6; the match to TRBD1 covers 7 bases. CDR1 SGHTA and CDR2 FQGNSA come from the germline V gene. CDR3 length: 14 residues. J was trimmed by 8 bases and V by 5 bases; bases with no gene match: 6. Here the CDR3 DNA reads TGTGCCAGCAGCCCCGACAGGGCGCATTCACCCCTCCACTTT. Translation gives CASSPDRAHSPLHF.

The chain couples TRBV3-1 to TRBJ1-2, with TRBD1 as a possible D gene (5 bases). V was trimmed by 1 base and J by 2 bases, leaving 11 bases between them. The V gene's germline CDR1 is LGHDT and CDR2 YNNKEL (reference sequence). This CDR3 is built from 15 residues. DNA for the CDR3: TGTGCCAGCAGCCAAGTTCTGTCAGGGAACTATGGCTACACCTTC. Translating it yields CASSQVLSGNYGYTF.